This T cell receptor beta chain was identified in a study of PD-L1 blockade in urothelial cancer. About the research overall: Analyzed time points were 3 weeks (second dose) and 6 weeks after therapy began.

Method: immunoSEQ multiplex PCR; TCRdb's copy keeps in-frame clones and lacks some. This table holds tens of thousands of clones, approximately 85% found once. The CDR3 sequence is 17 residues long. Germline assignment: CDR1 SEHNR and CDR2 FQNEAQ (reference sequence). V shed 5 bases, J shed 5 bases, and the junction held 11 bases outside the gene matches. Time point defined: peripheral blood 6 weeks after treatment start. The source was PBMCs, collected around atezolizumab (anti-PD-L1) treatment. This receptor was obtained from a man aged 45-65 years with urothelial cancer. The chain couples TRBV7-9 to TRBJ2-2; 10 bases match TRBD2. The CDR3 DNA follows: TGTGCCAGCAGCGCGTCTCTAGCGGGAGTAAGGACCGGGGAGCTGTTTTTT. This gives the protein CASSASLAGVRTGELFF.